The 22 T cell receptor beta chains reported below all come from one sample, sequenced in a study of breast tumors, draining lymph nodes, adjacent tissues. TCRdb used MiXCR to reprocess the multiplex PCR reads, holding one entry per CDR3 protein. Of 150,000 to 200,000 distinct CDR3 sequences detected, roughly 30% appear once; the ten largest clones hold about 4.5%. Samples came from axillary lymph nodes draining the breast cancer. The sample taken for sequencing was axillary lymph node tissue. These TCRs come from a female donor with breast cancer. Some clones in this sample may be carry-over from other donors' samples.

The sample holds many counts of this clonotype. The CDR3 region is CASSTSSPLHF. The CDR3, as DNA: TGTGCCAGCAGTACGAGTTCACCCCTCCACTTT. The chain carries TRBV6-2 or TRBV6-3 and TRBJ1-6; D remains ambiguous. The CDR3 consists of 11 residues. The V and J ends lost 5 bases and 9 bases respectively, with 5 bases between them. CDR1 is MNHEY and CDR2 is SVGEGT in the germline V gene.

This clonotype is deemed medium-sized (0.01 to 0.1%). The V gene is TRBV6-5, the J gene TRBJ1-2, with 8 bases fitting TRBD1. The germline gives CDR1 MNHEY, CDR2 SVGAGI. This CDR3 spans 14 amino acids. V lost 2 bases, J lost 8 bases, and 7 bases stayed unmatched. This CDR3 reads CASSYGGQGKGYTF. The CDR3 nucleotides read TGTGCCAGCAGTTACGGTGGACAGGGAAAAGGCTACACCTTC.

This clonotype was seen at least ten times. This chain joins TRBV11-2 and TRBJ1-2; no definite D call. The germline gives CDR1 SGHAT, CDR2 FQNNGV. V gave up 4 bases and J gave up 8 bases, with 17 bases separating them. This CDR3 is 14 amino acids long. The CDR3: CASSSRVDWSGYTF. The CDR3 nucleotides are TGTGCCAGCAGCTCCCGGGTAGACTGGAGCGGCTACACCTTC.

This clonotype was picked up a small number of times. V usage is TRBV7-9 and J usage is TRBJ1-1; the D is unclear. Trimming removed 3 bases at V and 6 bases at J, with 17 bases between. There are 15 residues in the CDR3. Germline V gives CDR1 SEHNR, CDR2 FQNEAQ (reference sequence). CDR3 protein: CASSLISLWEPEAFF. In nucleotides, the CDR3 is TGTGCCAGCAGCTTGATCTCTCTCTGGGAGCCTGAAGCTTTCTTT. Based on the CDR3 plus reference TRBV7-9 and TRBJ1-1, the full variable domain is DTGVSQNPRHKITKRGQNVTFRCDPISEHNRLYWYRQTLGQGPEFLTYFQNEAQLEKSRLLSDRFSAERPKGSFSTLEIQRTEQGDSAMYLCASSLISLWEPEAFFGQGTRLTVV.

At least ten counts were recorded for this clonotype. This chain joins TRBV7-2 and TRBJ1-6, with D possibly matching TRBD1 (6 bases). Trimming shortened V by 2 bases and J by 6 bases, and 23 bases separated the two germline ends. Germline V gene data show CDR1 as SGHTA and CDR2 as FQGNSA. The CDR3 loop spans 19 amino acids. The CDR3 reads CASSLIRGHLKGSNSPLHF. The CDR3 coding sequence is TGTGCCAGCAGCTTAATTAGGGGACACCTTAAGGGTTCTAATTCACCCCTCCACTTT.

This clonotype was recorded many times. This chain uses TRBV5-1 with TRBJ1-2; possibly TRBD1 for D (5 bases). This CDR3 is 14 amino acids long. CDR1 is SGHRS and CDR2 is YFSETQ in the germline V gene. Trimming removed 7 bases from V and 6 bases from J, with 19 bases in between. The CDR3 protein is CASGGASEEHGYTF. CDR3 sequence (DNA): TGCGCCAGCGGTGGGGCGTCCGAGGAACATGGCTACACCTTC.

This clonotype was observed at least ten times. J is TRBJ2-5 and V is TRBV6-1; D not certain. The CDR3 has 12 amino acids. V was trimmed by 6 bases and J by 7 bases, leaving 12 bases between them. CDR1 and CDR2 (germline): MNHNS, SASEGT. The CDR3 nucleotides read TGTGCCAGCAGAGCTACAGATGGGACCCAGTACTTC. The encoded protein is CASRATDGTQYF.

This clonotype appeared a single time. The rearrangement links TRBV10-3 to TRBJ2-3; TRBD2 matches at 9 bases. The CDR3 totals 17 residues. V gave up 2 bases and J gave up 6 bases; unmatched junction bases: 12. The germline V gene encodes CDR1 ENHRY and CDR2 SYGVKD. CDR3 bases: TGTGCCATCAGTGAGGTAAGCGGGGGGCTGGGGTCGGATACGCAGTATTTT. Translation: CAISEVSGGLGSDTQYF.

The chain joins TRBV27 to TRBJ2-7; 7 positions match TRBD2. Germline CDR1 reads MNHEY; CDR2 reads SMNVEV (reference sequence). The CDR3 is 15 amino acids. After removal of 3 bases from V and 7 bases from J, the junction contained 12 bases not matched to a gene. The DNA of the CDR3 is TGTGCCAGCAGTTTGGACGGGAGGCGTTTGGAGGAGCAGTACTTC. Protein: CASSLDGRRLEEQYF.

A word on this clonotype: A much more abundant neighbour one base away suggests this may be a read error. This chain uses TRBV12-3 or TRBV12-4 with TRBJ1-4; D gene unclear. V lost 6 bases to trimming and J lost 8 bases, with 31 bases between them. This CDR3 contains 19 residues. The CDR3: CASSQGDWGSIGIGEKLFF. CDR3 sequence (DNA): TGTGCCAGCAGCCAAGGCGATTGGGGATCAATTGGGATCGGGGAAAAACTGTTTTTT.

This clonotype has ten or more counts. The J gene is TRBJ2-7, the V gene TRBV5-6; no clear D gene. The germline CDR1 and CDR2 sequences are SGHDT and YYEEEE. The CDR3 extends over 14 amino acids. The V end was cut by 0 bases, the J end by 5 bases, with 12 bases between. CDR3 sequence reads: CASSLDGRAHEQYF. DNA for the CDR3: TGTGCCAGCAGCTTGGACGGACGGGCTCACGAGCAGTACTTC.

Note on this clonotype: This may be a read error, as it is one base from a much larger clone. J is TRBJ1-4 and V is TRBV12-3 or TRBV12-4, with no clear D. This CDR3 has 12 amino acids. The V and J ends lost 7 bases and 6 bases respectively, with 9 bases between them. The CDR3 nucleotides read TGTGCCAGCAAGAGCCGGGATGAAAAACTGTTTTTT. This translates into CASKSRDEKLFF.

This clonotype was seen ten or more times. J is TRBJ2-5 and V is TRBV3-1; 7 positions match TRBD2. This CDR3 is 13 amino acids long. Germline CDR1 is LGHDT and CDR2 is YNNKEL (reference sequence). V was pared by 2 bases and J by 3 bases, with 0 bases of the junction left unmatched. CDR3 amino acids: CASSQLAEETQYF. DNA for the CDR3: TGTGCCAGCAGCCAACTAGCGGAAGAGACCCAGTACTTC.

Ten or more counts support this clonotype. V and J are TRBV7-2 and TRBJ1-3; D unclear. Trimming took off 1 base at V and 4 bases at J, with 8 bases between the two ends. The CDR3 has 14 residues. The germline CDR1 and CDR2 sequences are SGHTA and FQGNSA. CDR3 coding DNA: TGTGCCAGCAGCTTAGGCGCAACAGGAAACACCATATATTTT. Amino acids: CASSLGATGNTIYF.

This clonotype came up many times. CDR3 sequence (DNA): TGTGCCAGCAGCCCTAACAGGGGGCGTAGGGAAAAACTGTTTTTT. Amino acid sequence: CASSPNRGRREKLFF. V usage is TRBV7-2 and J usage is TRBJ1-4; 9 bases align to TRBD1. The V gene's germline CDR1 is SGHTA and CDR2 FQGNSA. This CDR3 region has 15 residues. Losses at the gene ends were 5 bases for V and 8 bases for J; bases not matched to a gene: 9.

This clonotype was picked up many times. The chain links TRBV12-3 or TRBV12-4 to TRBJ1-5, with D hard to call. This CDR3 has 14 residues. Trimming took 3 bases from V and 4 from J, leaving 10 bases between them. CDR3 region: CASSFVGRNQPQHF. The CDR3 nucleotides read TGTGCCAGCAGTTTTGTGGGCAGGAATCAGCCCCAGCATTTT.

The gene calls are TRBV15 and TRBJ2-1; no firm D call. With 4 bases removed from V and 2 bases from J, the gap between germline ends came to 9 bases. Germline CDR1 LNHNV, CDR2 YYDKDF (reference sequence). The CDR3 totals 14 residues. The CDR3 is CATSTDTPYNEQFF. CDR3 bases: TGTGCCACCAGCACCGATACCCCCTACAATGAGCAGTTCTTC.

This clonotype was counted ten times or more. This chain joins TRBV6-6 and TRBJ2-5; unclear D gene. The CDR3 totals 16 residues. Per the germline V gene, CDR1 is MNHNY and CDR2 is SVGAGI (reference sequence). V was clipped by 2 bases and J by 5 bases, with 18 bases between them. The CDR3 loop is CASSYIRDRVGETQYF. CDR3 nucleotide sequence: TGTGCCAGCAGTTACATAAGGGATCGGGTTGGGGAGACCCAGTACTTC.

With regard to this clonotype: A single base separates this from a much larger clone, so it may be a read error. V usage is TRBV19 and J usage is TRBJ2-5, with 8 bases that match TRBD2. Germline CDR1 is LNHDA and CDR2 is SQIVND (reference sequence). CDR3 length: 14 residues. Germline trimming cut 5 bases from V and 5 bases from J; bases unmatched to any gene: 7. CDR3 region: CASSLAGWTETQYF. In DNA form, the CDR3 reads TGTGCCAGTAGTCTAGCGGGCTGGACGGAGACCCAGTACTTC. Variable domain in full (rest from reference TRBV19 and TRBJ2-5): DGGITQSPKYLFRKEGQNVTLSCEQNLNHDAMYWYRQDPGQGLRLIYYSQIVNDFQKGDIAEGYSVSREKKESFPLTVTSAQKNPTAFYLCASSLAGWTETQYFGPGTRLLVL.

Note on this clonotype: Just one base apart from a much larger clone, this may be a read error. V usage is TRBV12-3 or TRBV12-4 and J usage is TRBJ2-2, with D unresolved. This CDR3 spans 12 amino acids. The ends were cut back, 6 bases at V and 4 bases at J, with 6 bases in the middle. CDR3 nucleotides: TGTGCCAGCAGACACGGCACCGGGGAGCTGTTTTTT. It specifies CASRHGTGELFF.

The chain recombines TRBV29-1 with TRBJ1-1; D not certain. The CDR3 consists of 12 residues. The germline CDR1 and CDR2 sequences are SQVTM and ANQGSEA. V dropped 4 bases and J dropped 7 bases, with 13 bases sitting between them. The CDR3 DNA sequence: TGCAGCGTTGTTTCATCCCACATTGAAGCTTTCTTT. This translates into CSVVSSHIEAFF.

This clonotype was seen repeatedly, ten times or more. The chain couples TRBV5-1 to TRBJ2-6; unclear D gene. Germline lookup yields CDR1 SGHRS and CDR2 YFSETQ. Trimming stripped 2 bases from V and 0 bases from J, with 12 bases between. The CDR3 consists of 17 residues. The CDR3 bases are TGCGCCAGCAGCTTAGGACGGACGATCTCTGGGGCCAACGTCCTGACTTTC. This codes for CASSLGRTISGANVLTF. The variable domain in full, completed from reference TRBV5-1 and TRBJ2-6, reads KAGVTQTPRYLIKTRGQQVTLSCSPISGHRSVSWYQQTPGQGLQFLFEYFSETQRNKGNFPGRFSGRQFSNSRSEMNVSTLELGDSALYLCASSLGRTISGANVLTFGAGSRLTVL.